This T cell receptor beta chain stems from a study of OX40 agonist ivuxolimab in advanced cancers. In terms of the full investigation: Ivuxolimab, which targeted the costimulatory receptor OX40 (CD134), was an agonistic, fully human IgG2 monoclonal antibody. Intravenous ivuxolimab was administered to patients every 2 weeks at six dose levels: 0.01, 0.1, 0.3, 1.5, 3 and 10 mg/kg. Of the approximately 50 patients in dose escalation, 19 had hepatocellular carcinoma, some 15 had melanoma, 9 had renal cell carcinoma and 9 had head and neck cancer. A male proportion of roughly 80% and a mean age of around 60 years, ranging from 23 to 79, were recorded for the dose-escalation cohort. Patients were allowed to have had prior anti-PD-1, anti-PD-L1 or anti-CTLA-4 therapy, and around 40% of the dose-escalation patients had previously received checkpoint inhibitors. Three dose-escalation patients achieved partial responses, one with hepatocellular carcinoma and two with cutaneous melanoma. The purpose of peripheral TCRbeta sequencing was to test whether ivuxolimab changed TCR sequence diversity and led to clonal T-cell expansion. The paper covers the monotherapy dose-escalation part of the phase I ivuxolimab trial, which included N = 52 patients.

V loses 1 base at its end and J loses 3 bases; junction bases beyond the gene matches: 2. The CDR3, from cysteine to phenylalanine, totals 15 residues. The only DNA kept is the CDR3, 45 bases in frame from the first base. Sequences SGHTA (CDR1) and FQGTGA (CDR2) are obtained from the germline V gene. Genomic DNA was extracted from sorted cells for sequencing of the TCRbeta CDR3 region. The immunoSEQ Assay was used to sequence the TCRbeta CDR3 regions. TCRdb obtained this table from immuneACCESS and retained in-frame rearrangements with V and J assigned. These tables miss some clones; where compared with another copy, unresolved V genes account for less than half of the shortfall, and the remainder is unexplained. This sample lists under 65,000 clones; approximately 91% were detected once. Over 15% of the sample rests with the top ten. The trial excluded patients who had a history of autoimmune disease or who were on systemic immunosuppression. In every dose cohort, peripheral blood was drawn for TCR sequencing at baseline, cycle 4 day 1, and cycle 7 day 1. The samples were drawn from a first-in-human, open-label, multicenter phase I dose-escalation trial of ivuxolimab. The trial enrolled adults with locally advanced or metastatic head and neck squamous cell, hepatocellular, melanoma or renal cell carcinoma. Before TCR sequencing, CD4+ T cells and CD8+ T cells were sorted from peripheral blood as separate populations.

Regarding this clone: Its target antigen remains unknown. Base qualities are missing; no much larger clone stands one base away.

General study outcomes and caveats: Low levels of normalized T-cell clonal expansion were also seen in some nonresponding patients. The antigen specificity of the clonally expanded peripheral T cells was not determined. At doses of 0.1 to 3.0 mg/kg, clonal expansion of both CD4+ and CD8+ T cells in blood was seen between baseline and week 6. In the 0.1-3.0 mg/kg groups, partial responders were among the patients with the lowest normalized peripheral clonal expansion, particularly in CD8+ T cells. After ivuxolimab, CD8+ T cells had more expanded clones than CD4+ T cells on average.

The sample was CD4+ or CD8+ T cells sorted from blood, taken in a trial of the OX40 agonist ivuxolimab. The source is an adult with an advanced solid tumor such as melanoma, head and neck, liver or kidney cancer. The chain links TRBV7-3 with TRBJ2-1; 8 bases in between match TRBD2. The CDR3 here reads CASSLIAGGYNEQFF. The bases are TGTGCCAGCAGCTTAATTGCGGGGGGCTACAATGAGCAGTTCTTC.